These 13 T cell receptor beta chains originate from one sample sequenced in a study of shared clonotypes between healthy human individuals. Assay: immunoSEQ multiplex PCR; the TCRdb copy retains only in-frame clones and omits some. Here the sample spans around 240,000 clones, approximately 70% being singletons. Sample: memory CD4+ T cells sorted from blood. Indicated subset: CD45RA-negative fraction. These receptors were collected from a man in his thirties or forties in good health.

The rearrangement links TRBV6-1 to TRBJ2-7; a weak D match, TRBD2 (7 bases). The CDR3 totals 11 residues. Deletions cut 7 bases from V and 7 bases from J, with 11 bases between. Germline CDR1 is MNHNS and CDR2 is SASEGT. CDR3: CASTGGAEQYF. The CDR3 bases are TGTGCCAGCACGGGGGGCGCGGAGCAGTACTTC.

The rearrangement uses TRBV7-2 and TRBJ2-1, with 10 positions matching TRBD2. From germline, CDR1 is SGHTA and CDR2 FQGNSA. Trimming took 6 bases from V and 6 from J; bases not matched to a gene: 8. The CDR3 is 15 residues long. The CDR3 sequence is CASRSTGTSANEQFF. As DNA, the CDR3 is TGTGCCAGCAGATCCACCGGGACTAGCGCCAATGAGCAGTTCTTC.

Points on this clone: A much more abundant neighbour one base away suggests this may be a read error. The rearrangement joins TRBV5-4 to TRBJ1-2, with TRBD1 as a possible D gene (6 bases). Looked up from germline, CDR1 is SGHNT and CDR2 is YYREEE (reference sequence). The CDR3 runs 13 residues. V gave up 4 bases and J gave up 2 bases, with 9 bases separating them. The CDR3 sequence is CASSPDRNYGYTF. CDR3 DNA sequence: TGTGCCAGCAGCCCGGACAGAAACTATGGCTACACCTTC.

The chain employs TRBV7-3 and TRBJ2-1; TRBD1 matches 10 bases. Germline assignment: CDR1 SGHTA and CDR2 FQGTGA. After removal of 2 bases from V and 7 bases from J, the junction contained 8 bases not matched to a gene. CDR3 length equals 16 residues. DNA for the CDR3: TGTGCCAGCAGCTTATTCGGGACAGGGGTGAGGAATGAGCAGTTCTTC. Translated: CASSLFGTGVRNEQFF.

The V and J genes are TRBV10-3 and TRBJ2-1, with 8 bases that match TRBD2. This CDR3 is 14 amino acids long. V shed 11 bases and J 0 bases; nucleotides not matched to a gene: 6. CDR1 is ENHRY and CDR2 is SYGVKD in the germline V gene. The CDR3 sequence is CASSSGSSYNEQFF. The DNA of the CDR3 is TGTGCCTCATCCAGCGGGAGCTCCTACAATGAGCAGTTCTTC.

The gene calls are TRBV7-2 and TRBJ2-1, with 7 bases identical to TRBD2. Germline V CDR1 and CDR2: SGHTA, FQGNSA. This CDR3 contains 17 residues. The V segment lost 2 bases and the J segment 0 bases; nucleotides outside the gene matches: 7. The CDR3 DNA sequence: TGTGCCAGCAGCTTAAACTCCGGGAGGAGCTCCTACAATGAGCAGTTCTTC. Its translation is CASSLNSGRSSYNEQFF.

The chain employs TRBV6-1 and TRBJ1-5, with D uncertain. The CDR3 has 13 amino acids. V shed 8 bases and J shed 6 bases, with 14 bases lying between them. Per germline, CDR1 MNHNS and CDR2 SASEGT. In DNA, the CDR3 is TGTGCCAGCTTCCCACGGAACGGTCAGCCCCAGCATTTT. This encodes CASFPRNGQPQHF.

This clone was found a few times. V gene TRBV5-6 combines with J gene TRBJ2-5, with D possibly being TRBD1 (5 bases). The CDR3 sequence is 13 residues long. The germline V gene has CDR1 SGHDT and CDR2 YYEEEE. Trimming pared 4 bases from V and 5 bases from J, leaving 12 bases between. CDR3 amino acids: CASSQDRDETQYF. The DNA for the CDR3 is TGTGCCAGCAGCCAAGACAGAGATGAGACCCAGTACTTC.

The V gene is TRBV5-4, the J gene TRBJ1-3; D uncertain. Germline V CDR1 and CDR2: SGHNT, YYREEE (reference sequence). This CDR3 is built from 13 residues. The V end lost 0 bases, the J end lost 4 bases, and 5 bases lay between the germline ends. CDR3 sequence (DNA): TGTGCCAGCAGCTTGGACAGAGGAAACACCATATATTTT. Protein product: CASSLDRGNTIYF.

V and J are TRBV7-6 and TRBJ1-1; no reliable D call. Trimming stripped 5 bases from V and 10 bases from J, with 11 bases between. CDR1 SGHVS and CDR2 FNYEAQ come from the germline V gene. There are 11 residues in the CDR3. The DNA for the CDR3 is TGTGCCAGCAGCGCCCCCCGGGGAGCTTTCTTT. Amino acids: CASSAPRGAFF.

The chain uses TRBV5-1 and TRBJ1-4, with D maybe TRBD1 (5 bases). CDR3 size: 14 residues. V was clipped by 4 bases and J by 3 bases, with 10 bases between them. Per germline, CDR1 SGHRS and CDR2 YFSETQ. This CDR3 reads CASSQQAPNEKLFF. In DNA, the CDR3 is TGCGCCAGCAGCCAACAGGCCCCTAATGAAAAACTGTTTTTT. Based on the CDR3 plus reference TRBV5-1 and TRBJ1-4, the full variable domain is KAGVTQTPRYLIKTRGQQVTLSCSPISGHRSVSWYQQTPGQGLQFLFEYFSETQRNKGNFPGRFSGRQFSNSRSEMNVSTLELGDSALYLCASSQQAPNEKLFFGSGTQLSVL.

The CDR3 DNA reads as TGTGCCAGCAGTTCCAACACTGAAGCTTTCTTT. Translated, it gives CASSSNTEAFF. The chain joins TRBV28 to TRBJ1-1; D ambiguous. Germline lookup yields CDR1 MDHEN and CDR2 SYDVKM. The CDR3 covers 11 residues. With 4 bases removed from V and 2 bases from J, the gap between germline ends came to 2 bases.

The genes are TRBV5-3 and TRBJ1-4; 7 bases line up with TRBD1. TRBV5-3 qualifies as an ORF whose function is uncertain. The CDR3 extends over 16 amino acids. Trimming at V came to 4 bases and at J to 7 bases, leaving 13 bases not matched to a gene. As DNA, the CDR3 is TGTGCCAGAAGCCCCCGAACGAGAGGGGGCTGTGAAAAACTGTTTTTT. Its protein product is CARSPRTRGGCEKLFF.